These 9 T cell receptor beta chains came from one sample sequenced in a study of blood T cells in healthy people across ages (dated by TCRdb to 2013 to 2016). Library preparation used 5' RACE. The sequencer listed for this sample is Illumina HiSeq 2500. A second roughly 6 to 12 cycle PCR used a sample-barcoded 5' primer and a J-beta primer mix. TCRdb cleaned the public reads at Q25 with fastp, built clones with MiXCR and kept in-frame beta chains. A single entry per CDR3 protein holds the most common genes and DNA from its merged rows. The sample table lists approximately 800,000 distinct CDR3 sequences, 62% of them with a count of one. The ten largest account for around a quarter of the sample. The material sequenced was blood. The source of these receptors is a man aged 25 to 40 in good health.

This chain uses TRBV20-1 with TRBJ2-3; D may be TRBD1 or TRBD2 (6 bases each). Germline assignment: CDR1 DFQATT and CDR2 SNEGSKA (reference sequence). Deletions cut 6 bases from V and 5 bases from J, with 21 bases between. This CDR3 comprises 15 residues. CDR3 protein: CSAISGAPGIDTQYF. The CDR3 DNA reads TGCAGTGCAATCTCGGGGGCCCCGGGCATAGATACGCAGTATTTT.

V usage is TRBV12-3 or TRBV12-4 and J usage is TRBJ2-5; D call uncertain. V lost 6 bases, J lost 1 base, and 15 bases lay in between. The CDR3 is made up of 15 amino acids. The CDR3 bases are TGTGCCAGCAGCCCTGAATCTGCGCGCCAAGAGACCCAGTACTTC. Amino acids: CASSPESARQETQYF.

This clonotype was found a few times. This chain links TRBV7-2 with TRBJ1-2, with D possibly matching TRBD1 (5 bases). Germline lookup yields CDR1 SGHTA and CDR2 FQGNSA. V lost 3 bases, J lost 2 bases, and 7 bases lay in between. The CDR3 is 13 amino acids. CDR3 loop: CASSFPGNYGYTF. The CDR3 nucleotides are TGTGCCAGCAGCTTCCCAGGGAACTATGGCTACACCTTC.

This chain joins TRBV20-1 and TRBJ2-4; no clear D gene. Trimming stripped 3 bases from V and 8 bases from J, with 14 bases between. This CDR3 is built from 13 residues. Germline-derived CDR1 and CDR2 are DFQATT and SNEGSKA (reference sequence). The CDR3 loop is CSASRELWDIQYF. The CDR3 DNA sequence: TGCAGTGCTAGTAGGGAACTTTGGGACATTCAGTACTTC.

The chain recombines TRBV28 with TRBJ1-2; D call uncertain. This CDR3 has 12 amino acids. The V end was cut by 1 base, the J end by 7 bases, with 7 bases between. CDR1 is MDHEN, CDR2 SYDVKM, per germline. This CDR3 reads CASSLLIGGYTF. CDR3 coding DNA: TGTGCCAGCAGTTTATTGATCGGTGGCTACACCTTC.

The rearrangement joins TRBV29-1 to TRBJ2-3, with 9 positions matching TRBD1. This CDR3 has 15 amino acids. Germline CDR1 and CDR2: SQVTM and ANQGSEA. With V trimmed by 7 bases and J by 2 bases, 10 bases remained unmatched. CDR3 sequence reads: CSASNHRGLTDTQYF. The CDR3 DNA is TGCAGCGCCTCAAATCACAGGGGGCTCACAGATACGCAGTATTTT.

This clonotype came up a few times. This CDR3 is CASSPVGRSGETQYF. The CDR3, as DNA: TGTGCCAGCAGCCCCGTTGGGCGGAGCGGAGAGACCCAGTACTTC. V and J are TRBV12-3 or TRBV12-4 and TRBJ2-5, with D possibly being TRBD2 (5 bases). V was cut by 6 bases and J by 4 bases, with 18 bases left in between. The CDR3 is made up of 15 amino acids.

The CDR3: CAWTGTGSKNIQYF. CDR3 nucleotide sequence: TGTGCCTGGACCGGAACCGGGTCCAAAAACATTCAGTACTTC. This chain uses TRBV30 with TRBJ2-4; D gene uncertain. The CDR3 contains 14 residues. Germline V CDR1 and CDR2: GTSNPN, SVGIG (reference sequence). Trimming cost V 4 bases and J 2 bases, with 12 bases left between them.

V and J are TRBV24-1 and TRBJ2-7; no clear D. The CDR3 consists of 11 residues. Germline V gene data show CDR1 as KGHDR and CDR2 as SFDVKD. The germline V and J ends were trimmed by 1 base and 5 bases, with 2 bases remaining between them. CDR3 amino acids: CATSDFHEQYF. CDR3 nucleotide sequence: TGTGCCACCAGTGATTTTCACGAGCAGTACTTC.